Described below is a single TCR beta chain sequence and its context. This clonotype was seen ten or more times. Its binding antigen is unknown. The sample holds no much larger clone one base away, and base qualities are not on file. The CDR3 measures 15 amino acids from cysteine to phenylalanine. Of the read, only the CDR3 DNA is kept; its 45 bases are in frame from base 1. CDR1 and CDR2 (SQVTM, ANQGSEA) derive from the germline V gene. A distance of 20 bases separates the germline ends of V and J, which lose 6 bases and 2 bases respectively. The library came from 5' RACE. Sequencing was carried out with a NextSeq 500. In the TCR library protocol, a unique molecular identifier was attached to each TCR cDNA molecule so that PCR and sequencing errors could be corrected. Under the source paper's analysis protocol: TCR identification, UMI-based error correction and CDR3 extraction were performed with Decombinator tools. TCRs above a frequency of 2 per 1,000, corresponding to the top 1% of the tumor frequency distribution, were defined as expanded. Renyi diversity was computed with the R vegan package after each repertoire had been subsampled 100 times to 5,000 TCRs. CDR3 similarity networks were built from amino acid triplet string-kernel similarity, with CDR3s being connected when pairwise similarity was above 0.82. TCRdb handled the public reads itself, with Q25 trimming in fastp and clone calling in MiXCR, and kept productive beta chains. Records with the same CDR3 protein are collapsed into one entry carrying the most frequent genes and DNA. The authors' filters were not applied to this entry. The sample includes approximately 52,000 distinct CDR3 sequences, with around 6.7% observed a single time. The top ten constitute about 3.1% of the sample.

The time point label of this sample denotes: sample taken at primary tumor resection. Without any cell sorting, TCR sequencing was performed on whole RNA extracted either from tumor and nontumor lung tissue or from cryopreserved PBMC samples. Samples were obtained from about 75 patients with early-stage, untreated non-small cell lung cancer from the lung TRACERx cohort. Only patients with enough RNA available from two or more tumor regions were chosen for TCR sequencing. The data were obtained in a study of spatial heterogeneity in lung cancer (dated by TCRdb to the late 2010s). General notes on the study: Beta-chain transcripts were consistently detected in greater numbers than alpha-chain transcripts, which likely reflected higher beta-chain transcript abundance. In the raw uncorrected reads, each unique combination of TCR and UMI appeared on average more than ten times. TCR alpha and beta repertoires were quantitatively compared across multiple tumor regions, matched nontumor lung and blood in non-small cell lung cancer. TCR repertoire features were related to nonsynonymous mutation counts determined by whole-exome sequencing of tumor tissue. Both alpha and beta chains were TCR-sequenced in 200 or so tumor regions, approximately 67 matched nontumor lung samples and around 50 PBMC samples obtained at surgery.

Overall results and qualifications from the work: Ubiquitous expanded tumor TCRs showed up in blood more often at tumor resection than at routine follow-up. Confirming at a functional level the hypothesis that regional TCRs recognize regional mutations was considered to require additional single-cell paired TCR alpha and beta sequencing.

This material consisted of PBMCs, taken at surgery. The clonotype comes from a female donor with early-stage non-small cell lung cancer. Recombination joined TRBV29-1 with TRBJ2-7, with TRBD2 tentatively as D gene (6 bases match). Read as DNA, the sequence is TGCAGCGTGGACGGGGGACCAGTGTCCCCCTACGAGCAGTACTTC. Translated, this is CSVDGGPVSPYEQYF.